The T cell receptor beta chain described here comes from a study of OX40 agonist ivuxolimab in advanced cancers. There are 14 residues in the CDR3. The germline gives CDR1 SGHNT, CDR2 YYREEE (reference sequence). V trimming: 4 bases; J trimming: 2 bases; junction bases outside the gene matches: 5. Data came from immunoSEQ multiplex PCR; TCRdb stores just in-frame clones and leaves some out. The table has about 38,000 clones, about 83% seen once; the top ten hold about an eighth. The clonotype originates from an adult with an advanced solid tumor such as melanoma, head and neck, liver or kidney cancer. The chain joins TRBV5-4 to TRBJ1-2; 7 bases are a match to TRBD1. The source material was CD4+ or CD8+ T cells sorted from blood, sampled in a trial of the OX40 agonist ivuxolimab. CDR3 loop: CASSQQTGNYGYTF. The CDR3 nucleotides read TGTGCCAGCAGCCAGCAGACAGGGAACTATGGCTACACCTTC.